This T cell receptor (beta chain) was identified in a study of T cell repertoires in cytomegalovirus infection. At the level of the study: Matching HLA type and CMV infection were both indicated by public TCR beta signatures.

As concerns this clonotype: Its specificity is unknown.

Trimming shortened V by 8 bases and J by 1 base, and 10 bases separated the two germline ends. The CDR3 covers 13 residues. Germline lookup yields CDR1 LNHNV and CDR2 YYDKDF (reference sequence). In TCRdb, the reads were re-called with MiXCR into one record per CDR3 protein. The repertoire has 90,000 to 130,000 distinct CDR3 sequences, roughly a tenth of them found once; the top ten carry over 25%. Study outcomes and limitations: HLA-C-restricted CMV-specific TCR beta clonotypes were dominant in the ex vivo response. The study identified carriers of CMV plus the relevant HLA from cumulative public TCR beta family frequency.

This TCR came from a human donor in good health (CMV status not recorded). Some clones in this sample may be carry-over from other donors' samples. The chain employs TRBV15 and TRBJ2-3; D may correspond to TRBD1 or TRBD2 (6 bases each). The sample consisted of PBMCs, sequenced either directly or after in vitro stimulation (not recorded which). CDR3 in amino acids: CATRGPRTDTQYF. Here the CDR3 DNA reads TGTGCCACCCGGGGGCCGCGCACAGATACGCAGTATTTT.